This passage covers 23 T cell receptor beta chains from one sample sequenced in a study of blood T cell repertoires in COVID-19. Method: immunoSEQ multiplex PCR; TCRdb's copy keeps in-frame clones and lacks some. The sample has 450,000 or so clones; approximately 90% are singletons. The sequencing sample was made of peripheral blood. The receptor set was obtained from a man aged 18 to 29 with COVID-19, enrolled during active disease.

This clone has a handful of counts. The rearrangement uses TRBV9 and TRBJ1-4, with a possible D match to TRBD1 (5 bases). Germline CDR1 is SGDLS and CDR2 is YYNGEE. CDR3 size: 15 residues. Trimming shortened V by 5 bases and J by 7 bases, and 18 bases separated the two germline ends. The CDR3 DNA sequence: TGTGCCAGCAGTGCTGTCGGGGGATTCGGTGAAAAACTGTTTTTT. Its protein is CASSAVGGFGEKLFF.

This rearrangement joins TRBV21-1 to TRBJ2-1; the table's D call of TRBD2 was not tested on the DNA. TRBV21-1 is an annotated pseudogene. The length of the CDR3 is 18 residues. For the CDR3, the DNA is TGTGCCAGCAGCAAAAGGGTTCGGGCTGGGAGCTCCTACAATGAGCAGTTCTTC. It yields the protein CASSKRVRAGSSYNEQFF.

This chain joins TRBV11-3 and TRBJ1-2, with D tentatively TRBD1 (6 bases). V was trimmed by 5 bases and J by 3 bases, leaving 13 bases between them. There are 14 residues in the CDR3. Germline loops: CDR1 SGHNT, CDR2 YENEEA. The CDR3 DNA reads TGTGCCAGCAGCCGATCAGGACAGCACTATGGCTACACCTTC. The encoded protein is CASSRSGQHYGYTF.

The gene calls are TRBV6-5 and TRBJ1-5, with TRBD1 identical over 8 bases. Germline lookup yields CDR1 MNHEY and CDR2 SVGAGI. The CDR3 spans 15 residues. The J segment lost 3 bases and the V segment lost 5 bases, leaving 6 bases of the junction unmatched. CDR3 sequence reads: CASSTGTGANQPQHF. DNA of the CDR3: TGTGCCAGCAGTACGGGGACAGGAGCCAATCAGCCCCAGCATTTT.

This sequence joins TRBV11-2 and TRBJ2-7, with D tentatively TRBD2 (6 bases). Germline-derived CDR1 and CDR2 are SGHAT and FQNNGV. The CDR3 runs 14 residues. The V gene lost 5 bases and the J gene lost 12 bases, with 23 bases spanning the gap. CDR3: CASSRLGGAHPGYF. CDR3 sequence (DNA): TGTGCCAGCAGCCGCCTTGGAGGGGCTCACCCGGGGTACTTC.

This rearrangement joins TRBV6-5 to TRBJ2-3, with D uncertain. V was clipped by 1 base and J by 2 bases, with 7 bases between them. The CDR3 is 14 residues long. The germline gives CDR1 MNHEY, CDR2 SVGAGI. The CDR3 DNA reads as TGTGCCAGCAGTTACTTGGCGGCCACAGATACGCAGTATTTT. It codes for CASSYLAATDTQYF.

This clone was detected only once. The chain joins TRBV5-1 to TRBJ2-2; D possibly corresponds to TRBD2 (5 bases). Trimming removed 5 bases from V and 6 bases from J, with 8 bases in between. The CDR3 covers 12 residues. Looked up from germline, CDR1 is SGHRS and CDR2 is YFSETQ. The CDR3 loop reads CASSQDSGELFF. The CDR3 nucleotides read TGCGCCAGCAGTCAGGACTCCGGGGAGCTGTTTTTT.

The J gene is TRBJ2-2, the V gene TRBV10-1; perhaps TRBD1 as D (7 bases). The CDR3 runs to 17 residues. V shed 8 bases and J shed 1 base, with 20 bases lying between them. CDR1 and CDR2 from the germline V gene are WNHNN and SYGVQD (reference sequence). The CDR3 sequence is CASSGSRGARNTGELFF. CDR3 bases: TGCGCCAGCTCGGGGAGCAGGGGGGCGCGGAACACCGGGGAGCTGTTTTTT.

This clone showed up just a few times. A read error may produce the germline difference seen at one junction end. J is TRBJ2-1 and V is TRBV29-1; 16 nucleotides agree with TRBD2. The CDR3 has 17 amino acids. Germline V CDR1 and CDR2: SQVTM, ANQGSEA. The DNA for the CDR3 is TGCAGCGTTGAAGATAGCGAGTGGGGACTAGCGGGAGGGCGCTTTATCTTC. This sequence encodes CSVEDSEWGLAGGRFIF.

This chain uses TRBV6-5 with TRBJ2-7, with D unresolved. The CDR3 runs to 14 residues. Germline V gene sequence: CDR1 MNHEY, CDR2 SVGAGI. V was cut by 2 bases and J by 6 bases, with 14 bases left in between. CDR3: CASSYGTWASEQYF. CDR3 coding DNA: TGTGCCAGCAGTTACGGTACTTGGGCCTCCGAGCAGTACTTC.

V gene TRBV24-1 combines with J gene TRBJ2-1; 7 bases are a match to TRBD2. CDR3 length equals 14 residues. Trimming removed 6 bases from V and 7 bases from J; junction bases left unmatched: 8. Germline-derived CDR1 and CDR2 are KGHDR and SFDVKD. The CDR3 nucleotides are TGTGCCACCAGTAAGCGGGATGCTTTAAATGAGCAGTTCTTC. Amino acid sequence: CATSKRDALNEQFF.

The gene calls are TRBV19 and TRBJ2-6; the D is unclear. V lost 5 bases to trimming and J lost 2 bases, with 13 bases between them. The CDR3 loop spans 16 amino acids. CDR1 LNHDA and CDR2 SQIVND come from the germline V gene (reference sequence). CDR3 bases: TGTGCCAGTAGTCCTGTAGGAGAGGCTGGGGCCAACGTCCTGACTTTC. Protein sequence: CASSPVGEAGANVLTF.

The chain is built from TRBV2 and TRBJ2-7, with 9 bases fitting TRBD2. This CDR3 has 13 amino acids. V was clipped by 7 bases and J by 0 bases; unmatched bases: 1. The germline V gene encodes CDR1 SNHLY and CDR2 FYNNEI. The CDR3 DNA follows: TGTGCCAGCACTAGCGGGGACTCCTACGAGCAGTACTTC. It encodes CASTSGDSYEQYF.

The chain recombines TRBV19 with TRBJ2-1; TRBD1 matches at 11 bases. Germline loops: CDR1 LNHDA, CDR2 SQIVND (reference sequence). Trimming removed 5 bases from V and 9 bases from J; junction bases left unmatched: 6. The CDR3 loop spans 14 amino acids. CDR3 DNA sequence: TGTGCCAGTAGTGTGGACAGGGGGCAGGGTGAGCAGTTCTTC. Translating it yields CASSVDRGQGEQFF. The entire variable domain, with the rest obtained from reference TRBV19 and TRBJ2-1, is as follows: DGGITQSPKYLFRKEGQNVTLSCEQNLNHDAMYWYRQDPGQGLRLIYYSQIVNDFQKGDIAEGYSVSREKKESFPLTVTSAQKNPTAFYLCASSVDRGQGEQFFGPGTRLTVL.

The chain is built from TRBV27 and TRBJ2-3, with 11 bases that match TRBD2. The CDR3 is 19 residues long. Looked up from germline, CDR1 is MNHEY and CDR2 is SMNVEV (reference sequence). The V and J ends lost 3 bases and 0 bases, in that order; junction bases with no gene match: 11. The DNA for the CDR3 is TGTGCCAGCAGTTTGGCTAGCGGGAGGCCATCAACTAGCACAGATACGCAGTATTTT. Amino acids: CASSLASGRPSTSTDTQYF.

The rearrangement uses TRBV6-5 and TRBJ1-2; a possible D gene is TRBD1 (6 bases). This CDR3 region has 13 residues. Per the germline V gene, CDR1 is MNHEY and CDR2 is SVGAGI. With 6 bases removed from V and 8 bases from J, the gap between germline ends came to 16 bases. Here the CDR3 DNA reads TGTGCCAGCAGAGACGACAGGCCCTGGGGCTACACCTTC. It encodes CASRDDRPWGYTF.

This clone was seen once. The V call is TRBV19, the J call TRBJ2-7; no clear D gene. Per germline, CDR1 LNHDA and CDR2 SQIVND (reference sequence). Deletions cut 1 base from V and 5 bases from J, with 9 bases between. This CDR3 comprises 13 residues. Here the CDR3 reads CASSIVSFDEQYF. CDR3 sequence (DNA): TGTGCCAGTAGTATAGTGAGTTTCGACGAGCAGTACTTC.

This clone was detected only once. The chain couples TRBV11-2 to TRBJ2-7; a possible D gene is TRBD2 (5 bases). The CDR3 runs 14 residues. Germline V gene lookup returns CDR1 SGHAT and CDR2 FQNNGV. V lost 5 bases, J lost 3 bases, and 14 bases lay in between. CDR3 region: CASSRPGSHYEQYF. The CDR3 bases are TGTGCCAGCAGCCGACCGGGGTCGCACTACGAGCAGTACTTC.

The chain carries TRBV9 and TRBJ2-3, with D perhaps TRBD2 (7 bases). Germline V gene data show CDR1 as SGDLS and CDR2 as YYNGEE. The CDR3 consists of 16 residues. V dropped 4 bases and J dropped 4 bases, with 19 bases sitting between them. CDR3 sequence reads: CASSPGAGEIADTQYF. In DNA form, the CDR3 reads TGTGCCAGCAGCCCGGGGGCGGGAGAAATTGCAGATACGCAGTATTTT.

Worth noting for this clone: Other nucleotide sequences in the sample specify the same CDR3. The V gene is TRBV2, the J gene TRBJ2-3; TRBD1 matches at 7 bases. V lost 4 bases and J lost 3; bases outside the gene matches: 1. The CDR3 runs to 13 residues. Per germline, CDR1 SNHLY and CDR2 FYNNEI. The CDR3: CASSGQGTDTQYF. CDR3 sequence (DNA): TGTGCCAGCAGTGGACAGGGTACAGATACGCAGTATTTT.

This clone was seen once. The chain uses TRBV30 and TRBJ2-6; 7 positions match TRBD2. Germline V gene lookup returns CDR1 GTSNPN and CDR2 SVGIG (reference sequence). The CDR3 sequence is 13 residues long. V trimming: 8 bases; J trimming: 2 bases; junction bases outside the gene matches: 3. As DNA, the CDR3 is TGTGCCGGGGGGAGGGCTGGGGCCAACGTCCTGACTTTC. Translating gives CAGGRAGANVLTF. Supplemented by reference TRBV30 and TRBJ2-6, the full variable domain reads SQTIHQWPATLVQPVGSPLSLECTVEGTSNPNLYWYRQAAGRGLQLLFYSVGIGQISSEVPQNLSASRPQDRQFILSSKKLLLSDSGFYLCAGGRAGANVLTFGAGSRLTVL.

Here the CDR3 DNA reads TGTGCCAGCAGCGTAGAGGGGGGGAGTAATGAAAAACTGTTTTTT. Protein sequence: CASSVEGGSNEKLFF. The chain carries TRBV9 and TRBJ1-4, with a tentative D call TRBD1 (6 bases). Deletions cut 0 bases from V and 4 bases from J, with 10 bases between. The CDR3 has 15 amino acids. The V gene's germline CDR1 is SGDLS and CDR2 YYNGEE.

This sequence joins TRBV5-1 and TRBJ1-6; D gene unclear. Trimming removed 4 bases from V and 7 bases from J, with 15 bases in between. Germline values: CDR1 SGHRS, CDR2 YFSETQ. The length of the CDR3 is 15 residues. In DNA form, the CDR3 reads TGCGCCAGCAGCCGGCAGGTGGGCCGGAATTCACCCCTCCACTTT. This translates into CASSRQVGRNSPLHF. Variable domain in full (rest from reference TRBV5-1 and TRBJ1-6): KAGVTQTPRYLIKTRGQQVTLSCSPISGHRSVSWYQQTPGQGLQFLFEYFSETQRNKGNFPGRFSGRQFSNSRSEMNVSTLELGDSALYLCASSRQVGRNSPLHFGNGTRLTVT.